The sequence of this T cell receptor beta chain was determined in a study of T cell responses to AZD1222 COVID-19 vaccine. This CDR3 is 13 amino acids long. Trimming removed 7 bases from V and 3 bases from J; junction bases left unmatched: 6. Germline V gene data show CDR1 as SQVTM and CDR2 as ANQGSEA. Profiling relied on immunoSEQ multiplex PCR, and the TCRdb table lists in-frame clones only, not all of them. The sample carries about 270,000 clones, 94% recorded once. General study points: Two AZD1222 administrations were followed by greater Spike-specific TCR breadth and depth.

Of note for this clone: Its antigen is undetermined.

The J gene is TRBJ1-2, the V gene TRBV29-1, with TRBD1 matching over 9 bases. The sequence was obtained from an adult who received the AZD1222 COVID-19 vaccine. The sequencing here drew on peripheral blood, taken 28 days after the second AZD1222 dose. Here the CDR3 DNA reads TGCAGCGCCTCGGACAGGGGTGACTATGGCTACACCTTC. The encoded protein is CSASDRGDYGYTF.